These T cell receptor beta chains were read from a single sample in a study of T cell repertoires in cytomegalovirus infection. TCRdb independently ran MiXCR on the reads; one entry per CDR3 protein. The repertoire consists of 250,000 or so distinct CDR3 sequences, with over 15% occurring once and the leading ten covering approximately 51%. Source material: CD8+ T cells from PBMCs. The receptors shown here come from a human donor in good health (CMV status not recorded). Some clones in this sample may be carry-over from other donors' samples. Each CDR3 is given with its conserved first and last residue. Some rows mark clone size as missing; the rest say once, few, many or name a class of expanded clone.

clone size: .; V gene: TRBV9; J gene: TRBJ2-7; CDR3 protein: CASSVRDYGYEQYF
clone size: .; V gene: TRBV6-2/TRBV6-3; J gene: TRBJ1-1; CDR3 protein: CASSGTAMNTEAFF
clone size: few; V gene: TRBV9; J gene: TRBJ2-1; CDR3 protein: CASSVKTGFPYNEQFF
clone size: .; V gene: TRBV6-6; J gene: TRBJ2-7; CDR3 protein: CASSYGQGAAYEQYF
clone size: .; V gene: TRBV29-1; J gene: TRBJ1-4; CDR3 protein: CSVRGRSLGYEKLFF
clone size: .; V gene: TRBV7-3; J gene: TRBJ2-7; CDR3 protein: CASSHNPYEQYF
clone size: .; V gene: TRBV20-1; J gene: TRBJ2-1; CDR3 protein: CSASWVDNPSYNEQFF
clone size: few; V gene: TRBV29-1; J gene: TRBJ1-2; CDR3 protein: CSVVFPVINYGYTF
clone size: many; V gene: TRBV7-2; J gene: TRBJ2-7; CDR3 protein: CASSLPGTSGETLYEQYF
clone size: .; V gene: TRBV4-2; J gene: TRBJ2-2; CDR3 protein: CASSPRGTLYTGELFF
clone size: .; V gene: TRBV27; J gene: TRBJ2-7; CDR3 protein: CASSLSAAGGPYEQYF
clone size: many; V gene: TRBV7-8; J gene: TRBJ2-5; CDR3 protein: CASSLAPGEETQYF
clone size: many; V gene: TRBV7-2; J gene: TRBJ2-1; CDR3 protein: CASSLSRQEQFF
clone size: few; V gene: TRBV7-9; J gene: TRBJ2-1; CDR3 protein: CASSMGLYNEQFF
clone size: many; V gene: TRBV7-8; J gene: TRBJ2-7; CDR3 protein: CASSLGQRYEQYF
clone size: .; V gene: TRBV5-1; J gene: TRBJ2-7; CDR3 protein: CASSAGQGLSYEQYF
clone size: .; V gene: TRBV2; J gene: TRBJ2-3; CDR3 protein: CASSEALTRGSYADTQYF
clone size: few; V gene: TRBV5-6; J gene: TRBJ2-3; CDR3 protein: CASSLMDRGHSDTQYF
clone size: few; V gene: TRBV12-3/TRBV12-4; J gene: TRBJ2-7; CDR3 protein: CASSLEGPNAYEQYF
clone size: .; V gene: TRBV20-1; J gene: TRBJ1-1; CDR3 protein: CSASYRVNTEAFF
clone size: few; V gene: TRBV19; J gene: TRBJ2-3; CDR3 protein: CASSIDWTGSTDTQYF
clone size: few; V gene: TRBV12-3/TRBV12-4; J gene: TRBJ2-1; CDR3 protein: CASSFGRGRNNEQFF
clone size: .; V gene: TRBV7-9; J gene: TRBJ2-7; CDR3 protein: CASSPVGTGRYEQYF
clone size: many; V gene: TRBV7-8; J gene: TRBJ2-7; CDR3 protein: CASRDLGSSSYEQYF
clone size: few; V gene: TRBV3-1; J gene: TRBJ2-1; CDR3 protein: CASSQGLAGGPRYNEQFF
clone size: .; V gene: TRBV5-6; J gene: TRBJ1-3; CDR3 protein: CASSFSSSGNTIYF
clone size: many; V gene: TRBV5-1; J gene: TRBJ2-7; CDR3 protein: CASSLQPSPNEQYF
clone size: many; V gene: TRBV6-2/TRBV6-3; J gene: TRBJ1-1; CDR3 protein: CASSQTVVNTEAFF
clone size: many; V gene: TRBV6-2/TRBV6-3; J gene: TRBJ2-1; CDR3 protein: CASSYRGQGWSNEQFF
clone size: few; V gene: TRBV7-9; J gene: TRBJ1-5; CDR3 protein: CASRPIGDNQPQHF
clone size: .; V gene: TRBV27; J gene: TRBJ2-7; CDR3 protein: CASSLSGTSGGYEQYF
clone size: many; V gene: TRBV7-8; J gene: TRBJ2-6; CDR3 protein: CASSYRVNGANVLTF
clone size: .; V gene: TRBV19; J gene: TRBJ2-1; CDR3 protein: CATKQGVEQFF
clone size: .; V gene: TRBV7-9; J gene: TRBJ2-1; CDR3 protein: CASSPRLAGYNEQFF
clone size: few; V gene: TRBV4-3; J gene: TRBJ1-4; CDR3 protein: CASSQETGGFGEKLFF